The sequence of this TCR beta chain was determined in a study of OX40 agonist ivuxolimab in advanced cancers. At the level of the study: A diagnosis of hepatocellular carcinoma, melanoma, renal cell or head and neck cancer was present in dose-escalation patients.

V was clipped by 6 bases and J by 5 bases, with 14 bases between them. Germline CDR1 and CDR2: MNHEY and SVGAGI. The CDR3 covers 15 residues. Patients who had autoimmune disease history or got systemic immunosuppression were left out. Collection of blood occurred at baseline, at cycle 4 day 1, and at cycle 7 day 1. Profiling relied on immunoSEQ multiplex PCR, and the TCRdb table lists in-frame clones only, not all of them. The sample lists over 65,000 clones; roughly 91% were seen once. Findings and limits, study-wide: In general, CD8+ T cells held more expanded clones than CD4+ did, on average.

Note on this clone: As yet, its antigen is unknown.

The chain combines TRBV6-5 with TRBJ1-6; D not resolved. Specimen: CD4+ or CD8+ T cells sorted from blood, collected in a trial of the OX40 agonist ivuxolimab. The receptor was derived from an adult with an advanced solid tumor such as melanoma, head and neck, liver or kidney cancer. The DNA of the CDR3 is TGTGCCAGCAGCAAACAGAGGTGGGATAATTCACCCCTCCACTTT. Translated: CASSKQRWDNSPLHF.